The clone carrying this T cell receptor (beta chain) was recorded at least ten times. Its specificity is unknown. Amplified TCR beta CDR3 regions derived from RNA transcripts. Initially, a first-round RT-PCR of the TCR CDR3 employed the HTBI primer set. TCRdb re-called the multiplex PCR reads with MiXCR, one entry per CDR3 protein. The sample contains hundreds of thousands of distinct CDR3 sequences, roughly 14% of which appear only once. This entry belongs to a study of T cells in Graves' hyperthyroidism and ophthalmopathy. Study overall: At the time of initial diagnosis and before any treatment, peripheral blood was collected. Notes on the study in general: Through a model of 13 V-J features, ophthalmopathy was separated from stable hyperthyroidism.

V was cut by 3 bases and J by 2 bases, with 6 bases left in between. In germline, CDR1 is SGHDN, CDR2 FVKESK. The CDR3 has 13 residues. Criteria for exclusion of patients were uncontrolled infection, other autoimmune disease, pregnancy or lactation. Sequenced: blood. This clonotype was sampled from a man younger than 35 with Graves' ophthalmopathy. The chain links TRBV14 to TRBJ2-3; D is undetermined. The CDR3 is CASSHPTTDTQYF. CDR3 nucleotides: TGTGCCAGCAGCCACCCTACCACAGATACGCAGTATTTT.